The next 20 T cell receptor beta chains were all read from a single sample in a study of blood T cells in healthy people across ages. The authors ran a second PCR of roughly 6 to 12 cycles using a sample-barcoded 5' primer and a J-beta primer mix. From the 5' RACE reads, TCRdb called clonotypes with MiXCR, one entry per CDR3 protein. The table shows about 680,000 distinct CDR3 sequences, with around half occurring only once. The sequenced sample was blood. All receptors come from a woman in her sixties in good health.

V is TRBV5-5 and J is TRBJ1-1; the D gene is possibly TRBD1 (6 bases). Germline CDR1 reads SGHKS; CDR2 reads YYEKEE (reference sequence). V was clipped by 0 bases and J by 4 bases, with 16 bases between them. The CDR3 is 16 amino acids. The CDR3 sequence is CASSLDYRVWFTEAFF. For the CDR3, the DNA is TGTGCCAGCAGCTTGGATTACAGGGTGTGGTTCACTGAAGCTTTCTTT.

The chain couples TRBV5-6 to TRBJ2-5; no clear D. Deletions cut 1 base from V and 1 base from J, with 5 bases between. This CDR3 comprises 13 residues. CDR1 and CDR2 from the germline V gene are SGHDT and YYEEEE. The CDR3 spells CASSLPSQETQYF. The CDR3 DNA follows: TGTGCCAGCAGCTTGCCTTCCCAAGAGACCCAGTACTTC.

The chain recombines TRBV7-2 with TRBJ2-7; perhaps TRBD1 as D (6 bases). The germline CDR1 and CDR2 sequences are SGHTA and FQGNSA. There are 16 residues in the CDR3. V gave up 4 bases and J gave up 6 bases, with 22 bases separating them. Here the CDR3 reads CASSSPARGQGPEQYF. The CDR3 coding sequence is TGTGCCAGCAGCTCTCCTGCCCGGGGACAAGGGCCCGAGCAGTACTTC.

This chain uses TRBV6-1 with TRBJ1-4, with unresolved D. This CDR3 contains 13 residues. CDR1 is MNHNS, CDR2 SASEGT, per germline. V dropped 10 bases and J dropped 3 bases, with 12 bases sitting between them. CDR3 DNA sequence: TGTGCCACCCAGTTCGGGTCTAATGAAAAACTGTTTTTT. As protein: CATQFGSNEKLFF.

The chain employs TRBV28 and TRBJ2-5, with 12 bases matching TRBD2. The DNA matches TRBJ2-7 better at its end, which makes the J call doubtful. The CDR3 extends over 17 amino acids. Germline V gene sequence: CDR1 MDHEN, CDR2 SYDVKM. In DNA, the CDR3 is TGTGCCAGCAGTTTATGGGGACTAGCGGGCGGGTTCTCCGAGCAGTACTTC. The encoded protein is CASSLWGLAGGFSEQYF.

This clonotype has only a few counts. This sequence joins TRBV4-3 and TRBJ1-2; 7 bases align to TRBD1. CDR3 size: 14 residues. V lost 0 bases, J lost 6 bases, and 4 bases stayed unmatched. Germline assignment: CDR1 LGHNA and CDR2 YSLEER. This chain's CDR3 is CASSQDSGGDGYTF. The CDR3 DNA follows: TGCGCCAGCAGCCAAGATTCAGGGGGTGATGGCTACACCTTC.

This clonotype was observed a handful of times. The rearrangement links TRBV28 to TRBJ2-7; TRBD2 matches at 11 bases. After removal of 5 bases from V and 3 bases from J, the junction contained 9 bases not matched to a gene. CDR1 and CDR2 from the germline V gene are MDHEN and SYDVKM. The CDR3 spans 16 residues. The CDR3 DNA sequence: TGTGCCAGCAGTCCCAGCGGACTAGCGGGTGTCTACGAGCAGTACTTC. Protein: CASSPSGLAGVYEQYF.

This clonotype was observed a few times. The V and J genes are TRBV27 and TRBJ2-1; D is ambiguous. V gave up 3 bases and J gave up 13 bases, with 16 bases separating them. This CDR3 comprises 13 residues. The V gene's germline CDR1 is MNHEY and CDR2 SMNVEV (reference sequence). This chain's CDR3 is CASSFVGYGEQFF. The CDR3 bases are TGTGCCAGCAGTTTTGTGGGATACGGCGAACAGTTCTTC.

V is TRBV5-5 and J is TRBJ2-5, with D perhaps TRBD1 (6 bases). V shed 7 bases and J shed 2 bases, with 15 bases lying between them. CDR1 and CDR2 (germline): SGHKS, YYEKEE (reference sequence). The length of the CDR3 is 14 residues. Here the CDR3 reads CASGSTGFQETQYF. The CDR3 DNA reads TGTGCCAGCGGGTCGACAGGTTTTCAAGAGACCCAGTACTTC.

The V call is TRBV7-2, the J call TRBJ2-6; D is unclear. V lost 1 base, J lost 0 bases, and 10 bases lay in between. Germline V gene data show CDR1 as SGHTA and CDR2 as FQGNSA. This CDR3 is built from 17 residues. The CDR3 DNA is TGTGCCAGCAGCTTAGTAGGTGGTTCCTCTGGGGCCAACGTCCTGACTTTC. It codes for CASSLVGGSSGANVLTF.

The chain recombines TRBV20-1 with TRBJ2-6; the D is unclear. CDR1 is DFQATT, CDR2 SNEGSKA, per germline (reference sequence). V was trimmed by 6 bases and J by 0 bases, leaving 9 bases between them. The CDR3 spans 14 residues. CDR3 sequence: CSAIIVSGANVLTF. The CDR3 nucleotides read TGCAGTGCCATTATAGTCTCTGGGGCCAACGTCCTGACTTTC.

This rearrangement joins TRBV18 to TRBJ2-7, with D perhaps assigned TRBD1 or TRBD2 (5 bases each). This CDR3 region has 14 residues. CDR1 and CDR2 from the germline V gene are KGHSH and LQKENI. Deletions cut 2 bases from V and 4 bases from J, with 12 bases between. CDR3 bases: TGTGCCAGCTCACCAGGGACGTTGGGGTACGAGCAGTACTTC. As protein: CASSPGTLGYEQYF.

V is TRBV7-8 and J is TRBJ2-3, with 7 nucleotides matching TRBD1. The germline V gene has CDR1 SGHVS and CDR2 FQNEAQ. The CDR3 runs 16 residues. The V gene end was trimmed by 4 bases and the J gene end by 0 bases; junction bases not matched to a gene: 7. The chain's CDR3 is CASSSETGYSTDTQYF. As DNA, the CDR3 is TGTGCCAGCAGCTCCGAGACAGGGTACAGCACAGATACGCAGTATTTT.

The V gene is TRBV5-4, the J gene TRBJ2-1; TRBD2 matches at 10 bases. Per germline, CDR1 SGHNT and CDR2 YYREEE (reference sequence). The CDR3 is 15 amino acids. Germline trimming cut 4 bases from V and 5 bases from J; bases unmatched to any gene: 6. This chain's CDR3 is CASSASSGSDNEQFF. CDR3 DNA: TGTGCCAGCAGCGCCTCTAGCGGGAGCGACAATGAGCAGTTCTTC. Complete variable domain (other parts from reference TRBV5-4 and TRBJ2-1): ETGVTQSPTHLIKTRGQQVTLRCSSQSGHNTVSWYQQALGQGPQFIFQYYREEENGRGNFPPRFSGLQFPNYSSELNVNALELDDSALYLCASSASSGSDNEQFFGPGTRLTVL.

The genes are TRBV7-2 and TRBJ1-2; 11 bases align to TRBD1. This CDR3 region has 13 residues. Losses at the gene ends were 1 base for V and 12 bases for J; bases not matched to a gene: 4. In germline, CDR1 is SGHTA, CDR2 FQGNSA. CDR3 nucleotides: TGTGCCAGCAGCTTAGTAGTGGGACAGGGGGACACCTTC. Protein product: CASSLVVGQGDTF.

This clonotype was seen a few times. This chain connects TRBV6-5 to TRBJ2-3, with TRBD1 as a possible D gene (5 bases). CDR1 and CDR2 from the germline V gene are MNHEY and SVGAGI. This CDR3 contains 16 residues. Between the trimmed V and J ends, which lost 0 bases and 6 bases, there was a span of 16 bases. The DNA of the CDR3 is TGTGCCAGCAGTTACTCTATCCAGGGCCCAGCGGATACGCAGTATTTT. Translated: CASSYSIQGPADTQYF.

The rearrangement joins TRBV21-1 to TRBJ2-7; the table's TRBD2 call for D was not verified on the DNA. TRBV21-1 is given as a pseudogene. The CDR3 runs 17 residues. The CDR3 here is CASSKGLAPIPSYEQYF. The CDR3 DNA follows: TGTGCCAGCAGCAAAGGACTAGCGCCTATCCCTTCCTACGAGCAGTACTTC.

V is TRBV2 and J is TRBJ2-7; the match to TRBD2 covers 7 bases. Germline lookup yields CDR1 SNHLY and CDR2 FYNNEI. The CDR3 runs to 13 residues. The chain's CDR3 is CTTAGDPSYEQYF. The CDR3 DNA reads as TGTACCACCGCGGGAGACCCCTCCTACGAGCAGTACTTC. Together with reference TRBV2 and TRBJ2-7, the CDR3 gives the full variable domain: EPEVTQTPSHQVTQMGQEVILRCVPISNHLYFYWYRQILGQKVEFLVSFYNNEISEKSEIFDDQFSVERPDGSNFTLKIRSTKLEDSAMYFCTTAGDPSYEQYFGPGTRLTVT.

V is TRBV20-1 and J is TRBJ2-1; 7 bases align to TRBD2. The germline V gene encodes CDR1 DFQATT and CDR2 SNEGSKA (reference sequence). V was pared by 0 bases and J by 4 bases, with 3 bases of the junction left unmatched. The CDR3 spans 14 residues. The CDR3 region has the DNA TGCAGTGCTAGAGACCCTAGCGGTTACAATGAGCAGTTCTTC. Translation: CSARDPSGYNEQFF.

The chain recombines TRBV7-2 with TRBJ1-3, with 9 bases lining up with TRBD1. V dropped 5 bases and J dropped 2; count of bases not matched to a gene: 10. Germline V lookup: CDR1 SGHTA, CDR2 FQGNSA. This CDR3 region has 17 residues. Here the CDR3 DNA reads TGTGCCAGCAGCCTATACTCCGGGACAGGGACTGGAAACACCATATATTTT. It is translated as CASSLYSGTGTGNTIYF.